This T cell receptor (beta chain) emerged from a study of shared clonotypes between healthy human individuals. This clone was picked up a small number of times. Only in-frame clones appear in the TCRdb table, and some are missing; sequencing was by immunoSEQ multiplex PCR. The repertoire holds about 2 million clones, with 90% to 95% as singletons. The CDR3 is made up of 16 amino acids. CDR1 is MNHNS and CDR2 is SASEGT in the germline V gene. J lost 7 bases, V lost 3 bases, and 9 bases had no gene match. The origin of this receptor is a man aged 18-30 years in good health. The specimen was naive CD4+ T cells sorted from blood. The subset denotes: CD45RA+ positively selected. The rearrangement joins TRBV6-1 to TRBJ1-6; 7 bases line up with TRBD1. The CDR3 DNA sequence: TGTGCCAGCAGTGACCTTTTAGACAGGGCGAATTCACCCCTCCACTTT. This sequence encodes CASSDLLDRANSPLHF.